The 24 T cell receptor beta chains listed next were all sequenced from one sample in a study of long-term antiretroviral therapy in people with HIV. Version v3.0 of the immunoSEQ assay was performed at survey level. Here immunoSEQ multiplex PCR was the method, and the copy in TCRdb shows in-frame clones only, minus some. The data contain about 23,000 clones, 82% of them singletons. The sequences come from unsorted PBMCs, collected 0.3 years after starting antiretroviral therapy. These receptors were collected from a man aged 50-60 years with HIV.

The chain uses TRBV5-8 and TRBJ1-2; D is unclear. The CDR3 spans 13 residues. The ends were cut back, 6 bases at V and 10 bases at J, with 19 bases in the middle. The V gene's germline CDR1 is SGHTS and CDR2 YDEGEE. The CDR3 spells CASKAAHRDVYTF. The CDR3 coding sequence is TGTGCCAGCAAAGCTGCCCACAGAGATGTCTACACCTTC.

This clone has a single count. This chain joins TRBV2 and TRBJ1-1; D is perhaps TRBD1 (6 bases). The V gene's germline CDR1 is SNHLY and CDR2 FYNNEI. The CDR3 runs to 15 residues. Trimming removed 0 bases from V and 8 bases from J, with 16 bases in between. CDR3 DNA: TGTGCCAGCAGTGAAGCGCTTCTCGGGGGCAGCGAAGCTTTCTTT. Translating gives CASSEALLGGSEAFF.

CDR3 nucleotides: TGTGCCAGCAGCCCCGACGGACTAGCTCCTCTATCTTCCGAGCAGTACTTC. It yields the protein CASSPDGLAPLSSEQYF. The chain employs TRBV14 and TRBJ2-7, with 8 nucleotides matching TRBD2. CDR1 SGHDN and CDR2 FVKESK come from the germline V gene. The CDR3 loop spans 17 amino acids. Trimming removed 4 bases from V and 6 bases from J; junction bases left unmatched: 17.

The chain combines TRBV18 with TRBJ2-3, with D possibly TRBD1 on 6 matching bases. The CDR3 totals 15 residues. The V gene lost 2 bases and the J gene lost 4 bases, with 13 bases spanning the gap. CDR1 is KGHSH and CDR2 is LQKENI in the germline V gene. The CDR3 spells CASSPGRGDSDTQYF. CDR3 bases: TGTGCCAGCTCACCAGGCAGGGGAGATTCAGATACGCAGTATTTT.

This clone has a handful of counts. The V and J genes are TRBV7-9 and TRBJ1-2; 7 bases agree with TRBD1. V was pared by 6 bases and J by 2 bases, with 3 bases of the junction left unmatched. Germline V gives CDR1 SEHNR, CDR2 FQNEAQ (reference sequence). The CDR3 sequence is 13 residues long. CDR3 loop: CASSPQGNYGYTF. CDR3 DNA sequence: TGTGCCAGCAGTCCACAGGGGAACTATGGCTACACCTTC.

In its sample, this clone ranks as medium-sized. Other DNA variants within this sample encode the same CDR3. The chain couples TRBV5-5 to TRBJ2-1; D might be TRBD1 (6 bases). The germline V gene has CDR1 SGHKS and CDR2 YYEKEE (reference sequence). Trimming took off 4 bases at V and 4 bases at J, with 9 bases between the two ends. The CDR3 is 13 amino acids. CDR3 protein: CASSQDSYNEQFF. The CDR3 DNA is TGTGCCAGCAGCCAGGACAGTTACAATGAGCAGTTCTTC.

The V call is TRBV14, the J call TRBJ1-1; D gene unclear. The germline V gene has CDR1 SGHDN and CDR2 FVKESK. V lost 4 bases and J lost 11, with 17 bases in between. The CDR3 extends over 13 amino acids. This CDR3 reads CASSLTRTAGAFF. In nucleotides, the CDR3 is TGTGCCAGCAGCCTCACCCGGACCGCGGGGGCTTTCTTT.

V gene TRBV10-3 combines with J gene TRBJ1-5; no firm D call. The V gene lost 6 bases and the J gene lost 0 bases, with 12 bases spanning the gap. Per the germline V gene, CDR1 is ENHRY and CDR2 is SYGVKD. CDR3 size: 15 residues. In DNA, the CDR3 is TGTGCCATCAGCCAGGATTTCTATAGCAATCAGCCCCAGCATTTT. This gives the protein CAISQDFYSNQPQHF.

V gene TRBV28 combines with J gene TRBJ1-2, with D possibly matching TRBD1 (6 bases). CDR3 length: 14 residues. Germline assignment: CDR1 MDHEN and CDR2 SYDVKM. V lost 4 bases and J 6 bases, leaving 15 bases between the germline ends. The CDR3 spells CASSSGGRMDGYTF. The CDR3 nucleotides are TGTGCCAGCAGTTCGGGGGGGCGAATGGATGGCTACACCTTC.

The CDR3: CASSTTGVTYEQYF. In DNA, the CDR3 is TGTGCCAGCAGCACCACAGGGGTCACCTACGAGCAGTACTTC. This chain connects TRBV7-2 to TRBJ2-7; 7 bases map to TRBD1. The CDR3 sequence is 14 residues long. Germline CDR1 SGHTA, CDR2 FQGNSA. The trim removed 5 bases at V and 2 bases at J, leaving 6 bases unmatched.

The chain uses TRBV18 and TRBJ1-1, with TRBD1 matching over 8 bases. Germline V gives CDR1 KGHSH, CDR2 LQKENI. J was trimmed by 2 bases and V by 6 bases; bases with no gene match: 2. The CDR3 covers 13 residues. The CDR3, as DNA: TGTGCCAGCTCGGACAGGGTCAACACTGAAGCTTTCTTT. Protein: CASSDRVNTEAFF. The whole variable domain, remainder taken from reference TRBV18 and TRBJ1-1, is NAGVMQNPRHLVRRRGQEARLRCSPMKGHSHVYWYRQLPEEGLKFMVYLQKENIIDESGMPKERFSAEFPKEGPSILRIQQVVRGDSAAYFCASSDRVNTEAFFGQGTRLTVV.

The V gene is TRBV9, the J gene TRBJ2-2; D is ambiguous. Per germline, CDR1 SGDLS and CDR2 YYNGEE. V was cut by 3 bases and J by 10 bases, with 13 bases left in between. The CDR3 length is 13 residues. CDR3 protein: CASSGPQELELFF. CDR3 in DNA: TGTGCCAGCAGCGGACCCCAGGAATTGGAGCTGTTTTTT.

The J gene is TRBJ2-5, the V gene TRBV5-1; weak D call: TRBD2 (6 bases). Per the germline V gene, CDR1 is SGHRS and CDR2 is YFSETQ. The CDR3 has 14 amino acids. V lost 2 bases and J 1 base, leaving 9 bases between the germline ends. DNA of the CDR3: TGCGCCAGCAGCTTTCTAGCGACCCAAGAGACCCAGTACTTC. It is translated as CASSFLATQETQYF. The variable domain in full, with the rest retrieved from reference TRBV5-1 and TRBJ2-5, is KAGVTQTPRYLIKTRGQQVTLSCSPISGHRSVSWYQQTPGQGLQFLFEYFSETQRNKGNFPGRFSGRQFSNSRSEMNVSTLELGDSALYLCASSFLATQETQYFGPGTRLLVL.

V usage is TRBV19 and J usage is TRBJ2-1; 7 bases are a match to TRBD1. This CDR3 comprises 13 residues. Trimming cost V 4 bases and J 4 bases; bases outside gene matches: 1. Germline V gives CDR1 LNHDA, CDR2 SQIVND (reference sequence). The CDR3 protein is CASSKGAYNEQFF. CDR3 DNA: TGTGCCAGTAGTAAGGGGGCGTACAATGAGCAGTTCTTC.

This chain links TRBV27 with TRBJ1-1; no clear D. The CDR3 consists of 14 residues. From germline, CDR1 is MNHEY and CDR2 SMNVEV (reference sequence). Trimming removed 1 base at V and 1 base at J, with 7 bases between. For the CDR3, the DNA is TGTGCCAGCAGTTTATGGTCAGAGAACACTGAAGCTTTCTTT. Its translation is CASSLWSENTEAFF.

The chain has TRBV29-1 and TRBJ1-1, with D uncertain. The CDR3 spans 13 residues. Germline CDR1 SQVTM, CDR2 ANQGSEA. Trimming removed 5 bases at V and 5 bases at J, with 15 bases between. CDR3 in amino acids: CSVPNGGRTEAFF. The CDR3 coding sequence is TGCAGCGTTCCAAATGGAGGGCGGACTGAAGCTTTCTTT.

V gene TRBV12-5 combines with J gene TRBJ1-5, with D maybe TRBD1 (5 bases). The CDR3 is 14 residues long. Germline loops: CDR1 LGHNT, CDR2 FRNRAP. V was clipped by 4 bases and J by 6 bases, with 13 bases between them. The CDR3 region has the DNA TGTGCTAGTGGTTCCGGGGGTAGGGGTCAGCCCCAGCATTTT. Translating gives CASGSGGRGQPQHF.

The rearrangement uses TRBV29-1 and TRBJ2-1, with 11 bases that match TRBD2. The CDR3 extends over 16 amino acids. Unmatched junction bases numbered 10, after V lost 4 bases and J lost 5 bases. Germline assignment: CDR1 SQVTM and CDR2 ANQGSEA. The CDR3 DNA follows: TGCAGCGTTGTTTTGGGACTAGCGGTCCTGGACAATGAGCAGTTCTTC. Encoded protein: CSVVLGLAVLDNEQFF.

The genes are TRBV30 and TRBJ1-2, with 7 bases that match TRBD1. V gave up 1 base and J gave up 0 bases; unmatched junction bases: 2. Germline CDR1 and CDR2: GTSNPN and SVGIG (reference sequence). CDR3 length equals 14 residues. CDR3 DNA: TGTGCCTGGAGTGGGGACAGCCCTAACTATGGCTACACCTTC. Its translation is CAWSGDSPNYGYTF.

The gene calls are TRBV18 and TRBJ2-5, with D perhaps TRBD1 (6 bases). With 2 bases removed from V and 7 bases from J, the gap between germline ends came to 17 bases. The CDR3 loop spans 15 amino acids. Germline V lookup: CDR1 KGHSH, CDR2 LQKENI. The CDR3 here is CASSPGTGSRGTQYF. As DNA, the CDR3 is TGTGCCAGCTCACCAGGCACAGGGTCGAGGGGGACCCAGTACTTC. Full variable domain (rest looked up from reference TRBV18 and TRBJ2-5): NAGVMQNPRHLVRRRGQEARLRCSPMKGHSHVYWYRQLPEEGLKFMVYLQKENIIDESGMPKERFSAEFPKEGPSILRIQQVVRGDSAAYFCASSPGTGSRGTQYFGPGTRLLVL.

The gene calls are TRBV18 and TRBJ1-2; 7 positions match TRBD1. Per the germline V gene, CDR1 is KGHSH and CDR2 is LQKENI. CDR3 size: 16 residues. V trimming: 3 bases; J trimming: 4 bases; junction bases outside the gene matches: 11. CDR3 amino acids: CASSPQGQRLGYGYTF. The CDR3 DNA reads TGTGCCAGCTCACCCCAGGGACAGCGCCTGGGCTATGGCTACACCTTC.

V is TRBV27 and J is TRBJ2-1; D is perhaps TRBD2 (6 bases). CDR1 and CDR2 from the germline V gene are MNHEY and SMNVEV (reference sequence). V lost 0 bases, J lost 10 bases, and 10 bases lay in between. The CDR3 length is 13 residues. The CDR3, as DNA: TGTGCCAGCAGTTTATCGAGGGCGGGGGAGCAGTTCTTC. Protein product: CASSLSRAGEQFF.

This clone was picked up a small number of times. V and J are TRBV19 and TRBJ1-2, with D possibly matching TRBD1 (5 bases). Per the germline V gene, CDR1 is LNHDA and CDR2 is SQIVND (reference sequence). V was shortened by 7 bases and J by 3 bases, with 15 bases between the two germline ends. The CDR3 consists of 14 residues. CDR3 sequence (DNA): TGTGCCAGTACCGGCTGGGACGGATACTATGGCTACACCTTC. Translated, it gives CASTGWDGYYGYTF.

The chain employs TRBV6-5 and TRBJ1-2, with a possible D match to TRBD1 (5 bases). Germline assignment: CDR1 MNHEY and CDR2 SVGAGI. With 2 bases removed from V and 1 base from J, the gap between germline ends came to 11 bases. The length of the CDR3 is 15 residues. The CDR3 spells CASSYRGESNYGYTF. The CDR3, as DNA: TGTGCCAGCAGTTACAGGGGAGAGAGTAACTATGGCTACACCTTC.